These 5 T cell receptor beta chains were sequenced from one sample in a study of radiotherapy plus CTLA-4 blockade in lung cancer (dated by TCRdb to the late 2010s). Library creation used the immunoSEQ multiplex PCR assay. The table was pulled from immuneACCESS by TCRdb, which kept in-frame rearrangements only. Such tables lose some clones; where checked, under half of the loss comes from unresolved V genes, and the rest has no known cause. The sample data list about 87,000 clones, and around 90% of these were observed just once. Over 15% of the sample goes to the ten largest clones. Specimen: peripheral blood, collected from a patient treated with radiotherapy plus ipilimumab. These receptors were collected from a human donor with non-small cell lung cancer that progressed on radiotherapy plus ipilimumab.

The chain employs TRBV7-2 and TRBJ2-7; 7 positions match TRBD1. V gave up 5 bases and J gave up 2 bases; unmatched junction bases: 9. The CDR3 is 15 residues long. Germline V CDR1 and CDR2: SGHTA, FQGNSA. The CDR3: CASSLHRDRPYEQYF. CDR3 nucleotides: TGTGCCAGCAGCCTCCACCGGGACAGACCCTACGAGCAGTACTTC.

The genes are TRBV6-5 and TRBJ1-1, with no clear D. Germline V gene data show CDR1 as MNHEY and CDR2 as SVGAGI. V gave up 0 bases and J gave up 2 bases, with 10 bases separating them. The CDR3 spans 15 residues. The CDR3 region has the DNA TGTGCCAGCAGTTACTCAGCGTCGGGTAACACTGAAGCTTTCTTT. Translation: CASSYSASGNTEAFF.

This clone came up a few times. J is TRBJ1-6 and V is TRBV6-1; unclear D gene. The germline V gene encodes CDR1 MNHNS and CDR2 SASEGT. This CDR3 comprises 14 residues. V was clipped by 6 bases and J by 7 bases, with 13 bases between them. For the CDR3, the DNA is TGTGCCAGCAGAAGCGCCGTCCAGAATTCACCCCTCCACTTT. It codes for CASRSAVQNSPLHF.

There are a few counts of this clone. The chain employs TRBV9 and TRBJ2-7; 9 nucleotides line up with TRBD1. Germline V CDR1 and CDR2: SGDLS, YYNGEE. The CDR3 is 17 residues long. V lost 4 bases to trimming and J lost 3 bases; unmatched junction nucleotides: 14. The CDR3 sequence is CASSPRGEGQGSYEQYF. Written as DNA, the CDR3 is TGTGCCAGCAGCCCCCGAGGTGAGGGACAGGGTAGCTACGAGCAGTACTTC.

The chain combines TRBV5-8 with TRBJ1-2; D not certain. V lost 4 bases and J 5 bases, leaving 9 bases between the germline ends. The germline gives CDR1 SGHTS, CDR2 YDEGEE. The CDR3 runs 12 residues. CDR3 sequence reads: CASSRQGYGYTF. In DNA, the CDR3 is TGTGCCAGCAGCCGGCAAGGGTATGGCTACACCTTC. Complete variable domain (other parts from reference TRBV5-8 and TRBJ1-2): EAGVTQSPTHLIKTRGQQATLRCSPISGHTSVYWYQQALGLGLQFLLWYDEGEERNRGNFPPRFSGRQFPNYSSELNVNALELEDSALYLCASSRQGYGYTFGSGTRLTVV.